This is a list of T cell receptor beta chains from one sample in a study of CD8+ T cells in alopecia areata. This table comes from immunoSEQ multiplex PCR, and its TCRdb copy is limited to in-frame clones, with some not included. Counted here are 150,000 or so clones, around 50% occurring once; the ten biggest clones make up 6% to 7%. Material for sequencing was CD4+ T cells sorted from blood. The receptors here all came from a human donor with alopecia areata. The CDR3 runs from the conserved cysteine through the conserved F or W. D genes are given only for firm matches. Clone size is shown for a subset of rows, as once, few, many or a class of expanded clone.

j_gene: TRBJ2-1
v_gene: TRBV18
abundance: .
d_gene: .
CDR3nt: TGTGCCAGCTCACCAGAGACCTACAATGAGCAGTTCTTC
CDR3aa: CASSPETYNEQFF

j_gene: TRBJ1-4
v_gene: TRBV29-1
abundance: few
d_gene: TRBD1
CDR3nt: TGCAGCGTCGTTCTTCACAGGGGCGTCGGTATGAGCGAAAAACTGTTTTTT
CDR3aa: CSVVLHRGVGMSEKLFF

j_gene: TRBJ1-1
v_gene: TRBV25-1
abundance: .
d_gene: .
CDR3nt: TGTGCCAGCAGTGAAGCGGGTGGCACTGAAGCTTTCTTT
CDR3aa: CASSEAGGTEAFF

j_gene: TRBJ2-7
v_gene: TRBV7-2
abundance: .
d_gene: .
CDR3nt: TGTGCCAGCAGCTTACGAATAGGGGCAGACGAGCAGTACTTC
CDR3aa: CASSLRIGADEQYF

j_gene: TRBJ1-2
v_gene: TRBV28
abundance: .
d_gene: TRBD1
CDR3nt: TGTGCCAGCAGCTTTGGGACAGGCTCTAACTATGGCTACACCTTC
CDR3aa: CASSFGTGSNYGYTF

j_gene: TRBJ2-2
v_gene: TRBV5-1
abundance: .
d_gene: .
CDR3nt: TGCGCCAGCAGCTTGTTTGCAGGGGCGCCCGGGGAGCTGTTTTTT
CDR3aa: CASSLFAGAPGELFF

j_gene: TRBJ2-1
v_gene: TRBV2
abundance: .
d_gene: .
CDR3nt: TGTGCCAGCAGTGAGGAGAGCACCTCCTACAATGAGCAGTTCTTC
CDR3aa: CASSEESTSYNEQFF

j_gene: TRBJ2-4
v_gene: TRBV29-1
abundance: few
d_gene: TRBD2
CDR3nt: TGCAGCGTCCCCGCTAGCGGGAGGGCCAAAAACATTCAGTACTTC
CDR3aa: CSVPASGRAKNIQYF

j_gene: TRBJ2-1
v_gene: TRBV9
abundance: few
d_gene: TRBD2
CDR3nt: TGTGCCAGCAGCGTAGCGGGCGGGAGCTCCTACAATGAGCAGTTCTTC
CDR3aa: CASSVAGGSSYNEQFF

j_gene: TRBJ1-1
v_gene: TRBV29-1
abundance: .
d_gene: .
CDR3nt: TGCAGCGCCCAATCAGGGGATCTTCGAAGTGAAGCTTTCTTT
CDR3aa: CSAQSGDLRSEAFF

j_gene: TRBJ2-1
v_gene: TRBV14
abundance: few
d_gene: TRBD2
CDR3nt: TGTGCCAGCAGCCAACGGCTAGCGGGAGTTGATGAGCAGTTCTTC
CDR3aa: CASSQRLAGVDEQFF

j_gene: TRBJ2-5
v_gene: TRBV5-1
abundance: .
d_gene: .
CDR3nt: TGCGCCAGCAGCCATAAAGAGACCCAGTACTTC
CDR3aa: CASSHKETQYF

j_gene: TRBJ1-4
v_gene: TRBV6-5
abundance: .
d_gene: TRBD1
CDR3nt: TGTGCCAGCAGCCTGGACAGGGTTGTTGAAAAACTGTTTTTT
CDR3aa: CASSLDRVVEKLFF

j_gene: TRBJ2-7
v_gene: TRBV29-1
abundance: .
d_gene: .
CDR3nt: TGCAGCGTCGCGGACCAGATCGCGTCCTACGAGCAGTACTTC
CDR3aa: CSVADQIASYEQYF

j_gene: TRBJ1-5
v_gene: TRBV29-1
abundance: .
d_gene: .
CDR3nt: TGCAGCGTGGGGGGACGCCATAGTAATCAGCCCCAGCATTTT
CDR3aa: CSVGGRHSNQPQHF

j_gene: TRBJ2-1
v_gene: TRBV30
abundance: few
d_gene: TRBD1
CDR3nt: TGTGCCTGGAGACCCGGGACAGGACCATACAATGAGCAGTTCTTC
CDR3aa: CAWRPGTGPYNEQFF

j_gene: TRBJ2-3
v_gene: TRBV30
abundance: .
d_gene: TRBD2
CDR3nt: TGTGCCTGGACACTAGCGGGAGCGAAAGATACGCAGTATTTT
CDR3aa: CAWTLAGAKDTQYF

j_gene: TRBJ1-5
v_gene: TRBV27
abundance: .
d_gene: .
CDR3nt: TGTGCCAGCAGTTTAACGGACGGTTTGATGGGGCCCCAGCATTTT
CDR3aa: CASSLTDGLMGPQHF

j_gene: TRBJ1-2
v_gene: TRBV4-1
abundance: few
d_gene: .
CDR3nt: TGCGCCAGCAGCCAAGAGGGGGTGTATGGCTACACCTTC
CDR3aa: CASSQEGVYGYTF

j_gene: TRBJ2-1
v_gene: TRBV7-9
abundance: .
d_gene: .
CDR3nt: TGTGCCAGCGTCGACAATGAGCAGTTCTTC
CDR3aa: CASVDNEQFF

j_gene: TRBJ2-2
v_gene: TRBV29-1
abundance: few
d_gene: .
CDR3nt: TGCAGCGTGCCCGCGGTGGTGCCCGGGGAGCTGTTTTTT
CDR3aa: CSVPAVVPGELFF

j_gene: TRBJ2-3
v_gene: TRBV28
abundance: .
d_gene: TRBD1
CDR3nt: TGTGCCAGCAGTTTAAAAGGACAGGGCACAGATACGCAGTATTTT
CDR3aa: CASSLKGQGTDTQYF

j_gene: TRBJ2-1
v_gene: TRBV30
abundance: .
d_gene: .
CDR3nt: TGTGCCTGGAGTCCCTCCTACAATGAGCAGTTCTTC
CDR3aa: CAWSPSYNEQFF

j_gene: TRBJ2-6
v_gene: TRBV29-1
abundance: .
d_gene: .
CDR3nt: TGCAGCGTCCTATGGAGAGGGGTCCTCTCTGGGGCCAACGTCCTGACTTTC
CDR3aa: CSVLWRGVLSGANVLTF

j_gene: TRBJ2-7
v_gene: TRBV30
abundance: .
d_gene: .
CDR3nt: TGTGCCTGGAGTGGCGGTATCGTTCACGAGCAGTACTTC
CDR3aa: CAWSGGIVHEQYF

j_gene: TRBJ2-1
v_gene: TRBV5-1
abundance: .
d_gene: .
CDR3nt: TGCGCCAGCAGCTTACCGGGACGGAAAAATACCAATGAGCAGTTCTTC
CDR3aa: CASSLPGRKNTNEQFF

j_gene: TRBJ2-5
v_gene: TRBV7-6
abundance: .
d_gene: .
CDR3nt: TGTGCCAGCAGCTTAGCTGGGGCTACGGAGACCCAGTACTTC
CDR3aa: CASSLAGATETQYF

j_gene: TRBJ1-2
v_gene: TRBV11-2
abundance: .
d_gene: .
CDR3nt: TGTGCCAGCAGCTTAGTCGGCTATGGCTACACCTTC
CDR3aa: CASSLVGYGYTF

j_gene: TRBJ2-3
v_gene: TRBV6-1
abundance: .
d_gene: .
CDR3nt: TGTGCCAGCAGTGAAGGGGATACGCAGTATTTT
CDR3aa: CASSEGDTQYF

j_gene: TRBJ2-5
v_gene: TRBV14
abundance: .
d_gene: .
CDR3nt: TGTGCCAGCAGCACCGTCCCTAGAGAGACCCAGTACTTC
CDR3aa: CASSTVPRETQYF

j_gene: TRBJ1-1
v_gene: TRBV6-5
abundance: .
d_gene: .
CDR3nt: TGTGCCAGCAGTTACAATCCAGGTGGCACGAACACTGAAGCTTTCTTT
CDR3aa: CASSYNPGGTNTEAFF

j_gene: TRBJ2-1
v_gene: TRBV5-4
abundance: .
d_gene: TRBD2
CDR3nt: TGTGCCAGCCACTGGGGGACTAGCCGAGGGGATGAGCAGTTCTTC
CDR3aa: CASHWGTSRGDEQFF

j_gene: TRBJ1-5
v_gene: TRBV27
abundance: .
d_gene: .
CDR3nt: TGTGCCAGCAGTGTAGCTGGGGGCGCGAGCCCATCGGTGAATCAGCCCCAGCATTTT
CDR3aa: CASSVAGGASPSVNQPQHF

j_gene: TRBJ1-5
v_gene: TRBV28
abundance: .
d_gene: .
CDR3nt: TGTGCCAGCAGTTTTCCCGCGAGCCCTCATCAGCCCCAGCATTTT
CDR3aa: CASSFPASPHQPQHF

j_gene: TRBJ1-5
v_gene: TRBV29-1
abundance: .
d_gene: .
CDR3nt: TGCAGCGTTGTAGAGTCTGGCAGTAGCAATCAGCCCCAGCATTTT
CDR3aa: CSVVESGSSNQPQHF

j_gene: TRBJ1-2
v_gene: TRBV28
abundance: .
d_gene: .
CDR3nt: TGTGCCAGCAGAGGGTACGGCTACACCTTC
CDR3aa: CASRGYGYTF

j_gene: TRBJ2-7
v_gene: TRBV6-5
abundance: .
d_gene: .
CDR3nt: TGTGCCAGCAGTGAGGGGTACGAGCAGTACTTC
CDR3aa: CASSEGYEQYF

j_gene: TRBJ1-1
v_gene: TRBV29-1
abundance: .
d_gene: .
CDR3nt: TGCAGCGTCGACTTGGAGCGCGATAACACTGAAGCTTTCTTT
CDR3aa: CSVDLERDNTEAFF

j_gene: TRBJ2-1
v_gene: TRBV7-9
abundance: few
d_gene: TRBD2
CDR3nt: TGTGCCAGCAGCTTCTTGCGGGGGACGAAGTTCTTC
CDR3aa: CASSFLRGTKFF

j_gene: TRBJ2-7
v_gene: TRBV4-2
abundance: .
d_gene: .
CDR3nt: TGTGCCAGCAGCCCGGGTGGGTCGGGAGAGGTGGCCTACGAGCAGTACTTC
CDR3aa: CASSPGGSGEVAYEQYF

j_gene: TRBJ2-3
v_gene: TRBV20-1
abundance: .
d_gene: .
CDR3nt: TGCAGTGCGAGACTGGATACTACGCAGTATTTT
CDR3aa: CSARLDTTQYF

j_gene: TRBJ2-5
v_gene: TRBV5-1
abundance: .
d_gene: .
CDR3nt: TGCGCCAGCAGCTTGGTGGAGACAGGCACAGAGACCCAGTACTTC
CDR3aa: CASSLVETGTETQYF

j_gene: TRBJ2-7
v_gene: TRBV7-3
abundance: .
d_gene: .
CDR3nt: TGTGCCAGCAGCGCTTCGACAGGTCGCGAGCAGTACTTC
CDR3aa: CASSASTGREQYF

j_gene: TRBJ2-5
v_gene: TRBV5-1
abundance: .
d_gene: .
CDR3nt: TGCGCCAGCAGCTTGGGGGGATCTACAAACGCCGGAGGGACCCAGTACTTC
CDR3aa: CASSLGGSTNAGGTQYF

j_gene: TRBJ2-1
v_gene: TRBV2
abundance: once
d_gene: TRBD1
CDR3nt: TGTGCCAGCAGCGGACAGGGATCCTACAATGAGCAGTTCTTC
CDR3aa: CASSGQGSYNEQFF

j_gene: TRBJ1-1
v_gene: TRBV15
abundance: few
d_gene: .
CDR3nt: TGTGCCACCAGCAGATCAGAGTTTAAGGGGTCTGAAGCTTTCTTT
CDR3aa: CATSRSEFKGSEAFF

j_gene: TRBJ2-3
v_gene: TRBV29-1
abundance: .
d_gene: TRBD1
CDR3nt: TGCAGCGTGCCCACAGGGGTAATCACAGATACGCAGTATTTT
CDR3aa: CSVPTGVITDTQYF

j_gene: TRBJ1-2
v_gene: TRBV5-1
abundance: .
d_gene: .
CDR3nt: TGCGCCAGCAGCTTGGTAAACAGGGTTGACTATGGCTACACCTTC
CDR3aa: CASSLVNRVDYGYTF